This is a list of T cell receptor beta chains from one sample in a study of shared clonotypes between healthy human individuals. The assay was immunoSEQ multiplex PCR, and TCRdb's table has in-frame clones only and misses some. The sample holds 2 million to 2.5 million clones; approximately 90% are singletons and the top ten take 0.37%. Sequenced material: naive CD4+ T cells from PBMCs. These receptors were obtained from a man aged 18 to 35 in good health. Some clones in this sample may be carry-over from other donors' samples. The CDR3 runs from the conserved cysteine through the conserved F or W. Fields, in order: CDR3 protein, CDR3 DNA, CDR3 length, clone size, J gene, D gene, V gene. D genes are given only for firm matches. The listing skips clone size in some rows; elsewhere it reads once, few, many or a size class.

CASSAGTSTEQFF TGTGCCAGCAGCGCCGGGACTAGCACTGAGCAGTTCTTC 13 NA TRBJ2-1 TRBD2 TRBV11-2
CATSRGLAESNEQFF TGTGCCACCAGCAGAGGGCTAGCGGAGAGCAATGAGCAGTTCTTC 15 NA TRBJ2-1 TRBD2 TRBV15
CASSFADTTNTEAFF TGTGCCAGCAGCTTCGCGGACACAACGAACACTGAAGCTTTCTTT 15 NA TRBJ1-1 NA TRBV7-8
CASTRDRGSGYGYTF TGTGCCAGCACCCGGGACAGGGGATCGGGCTATGGCTACACCTTC 15 NA TRBJ1-2 TRBD1 TRBV6-1
CASSFTDREGYEQYF TGTGCCAGCAGCTTTACGGACAGGGAGGGGTACGAGCAGTACTTC 15 once TRBJ2-7 NA TRBV5-6
CASSFPAPSSYEQYF TGTGCCAGCAGCTTCCCAGCGCCTAGCTCCTACGAGCAGTACTTC 15 NA TRBJ2-7 NA TRBV7-3
CASSQDGAAAGELFF TGCGCCAGCAGCCAAGATGGGGCGGCCGCTGGGGAGCTGTTTTTT 15 NA TRBJ2-2 NA TRBV4-3
CASTSIGRAPASQFF TGTGCCAGCACCAGCATCGGTCGCGCCCCAGCATCGCAGTTCTTC 15 NA TRBJ2-1 NA TRBV28
CASSREGANMNTEAFF TGTGCCAGCAGTCGTGAGGGGGCGAATATGAACACTGAAGCTTTCTTT 16 NA TRBJ1-1 TRBD1 TRBV27
CASSLGLAGGPTLYEQYF TGTGCCAGCAGCTTGGGACTAGCGGGAGGCCCCACCCTCTACGAGCAGTACTTC 18 NA TRBJ2-7 TRBD2 TRBV28
CASSLEAETQYF TGTGCCAGCAGCTTAGAGGCGGAGACCCAGTACTTC 12 NA TRBJ2-5 NA TRBV7-2
CASSSNQDTQYF TGTGCCAGCAGTTCTAACCAAGATACGCAGTATTTT 12 NA TRBJ2-3 NA TRBV28
CASSAQGATEAFF TGTGCCAGCAGCGCACAGGGGGCCACTGAAGCTTTCTTT 13 few TRBJ1-1 TRBD1 TRBV7-8
CASSVATAGGTGELFF TGTGCCAGCAGCGTAGCGACTGCTGGGGGCACCGGGGAGCTGTTTTTT 16 NA TRBJ2-2 NA TRBV9
CASNRGGVNTGELFF TGTGCCAGCAACCGAGGGGGCGTGAACACCGGGGAGCTGTTTTTT 15 NA TRBJ2-2 TRBD1 TRBV7-9
CASSPYGAGISEQYF TGCGCCAGCAGCCCCTATGGCGCGGGTATTTCCGAGCAGTACTTC 15 NA TRBJ2-7 NA TRBV4-1
CASSLGLKNEQFF TGTGCCAGCAGCTTAGGCCTGAAGAATGAGCAGTTCTTC 13 NA TRBJ2-1 NA TRBV13
CASSWTSGAYEQYF TGTGCCAGCAGCTGGACTAGCGGGGCCTACGAGCAGTACTTC 14 NA TRBJ2-7 TRBD2 TRBV7-6
CASSPPGSMNTEAFF TGTGCCAGCTCACCACCAGGCAGCATGAACACTGAAGCTTTCTTT 15 NA TRBJ1-1 NA TRBV18
CAGRGLALEQFF TGTGCCGGACGCGGACTAGCACTTGAGCAGTTCTTC 12 NA TRBJ2-1 TRBD2 TRBV30
CASSLDGTQETQYF TGTGCCAGCAGCTTGGACGGTACTCAAGAGACCCAGTACTTC 14 once TRBJ2-5 NA TRBV5-4
CASSKDISSYEQYF TGTGCCAGCAGTAAAGACATTAGCTCCTACGAGCAGTACTTC 14 NA TRBJ2-7 NA TRBV13
CASSVGGAEGDTQYF TGTGCCAGCAGCGTAGGAGGGGCAGAGGGGGATACGCAGTATTTT 15 NA TRBJ2-3 NA TRBV9
CASSAGTPSTDTQYF TGTGCCAGCAGCGCCGGGACTCCTAGCACAGATACGCAGTATTTT 15 NA TRBJ2-3 NA TRBV7-2
CASSSSFGLGNTIYF TGTGCCAGCTCATCCTCTTTCGGACTGGGAAACACCATATATTTT 15 NA TRBJ1-3 NA TRBV18
CASSTYNEQFF TGTGCCAGCAGCACCTACAATGAGCAGTTCTTC 11 NA TRBJ2-1 NA TRBV5-6
CASSPGTNGYTF TGTGCCAGCAGCCCCGGGACAAATGGCTACACCTTC 12 few TRBJ1-2 NA TRBV7-3
CASSLRQMETQYF TGTGCCAGCAGCTTGCGACAGATGGAGACCCAGTACTTC 13 NA TRBJ2-5 NA TRBV5-4
CASSPQRFSYEQYF TGTGCCAGCAGCCCCCAGCGGTTCTCCTACGAGCAGTACTTC 14 NA TRBJ2-7 NA TRBV9
CASGPDTQYF TGTGCCAGCGGGCCAGATACGCAGTATTTT 10 NA TRBJ2-3 NA TRBV6-6
CASSLGGGVAYEQYF TGCGCCAGCAGCTTGGGGGGCGGGGTAGCGTACGAGCAGTACTTC 15 NA TRBJ2-7 NA TRBV5-1
CASSLGTSGTKEQYF TGTGCCAGCAGCTTAGGGACTAGCGGGACTAAAGAGCAGTACTTC 15 NA TRBJ2-7 TRBD2 TRBV7-2
CASSYGQAYEQYF TGTGCCAGCAGCTACGGACAGGCCTACGAGCAGTACTTC 13 once TRBJ2-7 TRBD1 TRBV5-4
CASSFRDVSGNTIYF TGTGCCAGCAGTTTCAGGGACGTGTCTGGAAACACCATATATTTT 15 NA TRBJ1-3 NA TRBV6-5
CASSTTGGFLGYEQYF TGTGCCAGTAGTACGACAGGGGGCTTCTTAGGCTACGAGCAGTACTTC 16 NA TRBJ2-7 TRBD1 TRBV19
CASSLVLPSSEQFF TGTGCCAGCAGTTTAGTGCTCCCCAGTAGTGAGCAGTTCTTC 14 NA TRBJ2-1 NA TRBV27
CASSPGGQGYTEAFF TGTGCCAGCAGCCCCGGGGGACAGGGTTACACTGAAGCTTTCTTT 15 NA TRBJ1-1 TRBD1 TRBV6-4
CASSSRTGDSYEQYF TGTGCCAGCAGTTCTCGGACAGGAGACTCCTACGAGCAGTACTTC 15 once TRBJ2-7 TRBD1 TRBV7-2
CASSPPDTRTGTYGYTF TGTGCCAGCTCACCACCGGATACTAGGACAGGGACCTATGGCTACACCTTC 17 NA TRBJ1-2 TRBD1 TRBV18
CATSGHGRAQNIQYF TGTGCCACCTCTGGCCACGGGAGAGCTCAAAACATTCAGTACTTC 15 NA TRBJ2-4 NA TRBV19
CASSLSRGLEQYF TGTGCCAGCAGTTTAAGCCGGGGGCTCGAGCAGTACTTC 13 NA TRBJ2-7 NA TRBV27
CASSATGVSNQPQHF TGTGCCAGCAGCGCGACCGGGGTCAGCAATCAGCCCCAGCATTTT 15 NA TRBJ1-5 NA TRBV5-6
CASRLPTGGYVEKLFF TGTGCCAGCAGACTACCGACAGGGGGTTATGTAGAAAAACTGTTTTTT 16 NA TRBJ1-4 TRBD1 TRBV2
CISTSANEQFF TGCATCTCGACTAGCGCAAATGAGCAGTTCTTC 11 NA TRBJ2-1 TRBD2 TRBV20-1
CASSASSGGGPGELFF TGTGCCAGCAGTGCATCTAGCGGGGGGGGCCCCGGGGAGCTGTTTTTT 16 NA TRBJ2-2 TRBD2 TRBV6-1
CASSPRAGLGTDTQYF TGTGCCAGCAGCCCGAGGGCTGGCTTGGGCACAGATACGCAGTATTTT 16 NA TRBJ2-3 NA TRBV7-9
CASSLVLGGTGELFF TGTGCCAGCAGCTTAGTATTGGGCGGGACCGGGGAGCTGTTTTTT 15 NA TRBJ2-2 NA TRBV7-9
CASSPPGGGVGEQFF TGTGCCAGCAGTCCCCCCGGTGGAGGGGTCGGTGAGCAGTTCTTC 15 NA TRBJ2-1 NA TRBV28
CASSPGPSGANVLTF TGCGCCAGCAGCCCTGGGCCTTCTGGGGCCAACGTCCTGACTTTC 15 NA TRBJ2-6 NA TRBV4-3
CASSPVAGGPEQYF TGTGCCAGCTCCCCGGTAGCGGGAGGTCCCGAGCAGTACTTC 14 NA TRBJ2-7 TRBD2 TRBV18
CASSTRTGGPEQYF TGCGCCAGCAGCACCCGGACAGGGGGCCCCGAGCAGTACTTC 14 once TRBJ2-7 TRBD1 TRBV5-1